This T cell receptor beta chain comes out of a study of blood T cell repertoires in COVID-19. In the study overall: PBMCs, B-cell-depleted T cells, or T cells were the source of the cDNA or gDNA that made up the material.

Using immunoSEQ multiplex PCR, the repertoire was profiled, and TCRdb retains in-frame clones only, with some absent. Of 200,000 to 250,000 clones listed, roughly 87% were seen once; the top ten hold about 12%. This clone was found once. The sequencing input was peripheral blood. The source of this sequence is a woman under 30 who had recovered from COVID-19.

CDR3 sequence (DNA): TGTGCCAGCAGCCCCGGCCCGGGGACCCAGTACTTC. It encodes CASSPGPGTQYF. The chain combines TRBV7-3 with TRBJ2-5; D not resolved. The V end was cut by 5 bases, the J end by 7 bases, with 11 bases between. Looked up from germline, CDR1 is SGHTA and CDR2 is FQGTGA. This CDR3 is 12 amino acids long.